This TCR beta chain was captured in a study of lymphopenia after photon versus proton radiotherapy. The data were produced by immunoSEQ multiplex PCR, yet TCRdb's version contains in-frame clones alone and is incomplete. The sample records some 44,000 clones, around 83% being singletons. Germline V gene data show CDR1 as SGHTA and CDR2 as FQGTGA. V dropped 1 base and J dropped 0 bases, with 18 bases sitting between them. The CDR3 contains 19 residues. The TCR was taken from a woman between 65 and 79 years old with pancreatic cancer. The input for sequencing was peripheral blood, taken from a patient treated with proton-based radiotherapy. V and J are TRBV7-3 and TRBJ1-4, with a weak D call TRBD1 (5 bases). CDR3 sequence (DNA): TGTGCCAGCAGCTTAAATCCGATCGGTGGGGCTGCAACTAATGAAAAACTGTTTTTT. Translating it yields CASSLNPIGGAATNEKLFF. Filled out from reference TRBV7-3 and TRBJ1-4, the complete variable domain reads GAGVSQTPSNKVTEKGKYVELRCDPISGHTALYWYRQSLGQGPEFLIYFQGTGAADDSGLPNDRFFAVRPEGSVSTLKIQRTERGDSAVYLCASSLNPIGGAATNEKLFFGSGTQLSVL.